Following are 23 T cell receptor beta chains from one sample sequenced in a study of patients and donors after allogeneic stem cell transplantation. TCRdb re-derived calls from the RT-PCR reads in MiXCR, one entry per CDR3 protein. Here the sample spans roughly 880,000 distinct CDR3 sequences, over 15% being singletons. Sample: blood, either unsorted or a sorted T cell fraction (not recorded which). These receptors originate from a human donor who was either an allogeneic HSCT recipient or a stem cell or donor lymphocyte infusion donor (not recorded which). It is not recorded whose cells these are; they may come from a transplant donor.

This clonotype was detected only a few times. The chain combines TRBV5-1 with TRBJ2-5; D unresolved. Trimming shortened V by 8 bases and J by 10 bases, and 6 bases separated the two germline ends. Germline loops: CDR1 SGHRS, CDR2 YFSETQ. This CDR3 spans 8 amino acids. The CDR3 protein is CARFGQYF. In nucleotides, the CDR3 is TGCGCCAGGTTCGGCCAGTACTTC.

The chain links TRBV5-6 to TRBJ2-1, with D possibly matching TRBD1 (5 bases). The ends were cut back, 4 bases at V and 0 bases at J, with 11 bases in the middle. Per the germline V gene, CDR1 is SGHDT and CDR2 is YYEEEE. CDR3 size: 15 residues. CDR3 sequence reads: CASSPGHHSYNEQFF. The CDR3 DNA reads as TGTGCCAGCAGCCCTGGACACCACTCCTACAATGAGCAGTTCTTC.

The genes are TRBV9 and TRBJ2-1; the D is unclear. CDR3 length: 17 residues. Germline V gene sequence: CDR1 SGDLS, CDR2 YYNGEE. Trimming cost V 4 bases and J 7 bases, with 24 bases left between them. CDR3 sequence: CASSQASTTSYWNEQFF. In DNA, the CDR3 is TGTGCCAGCAGCCAAGCAAGCACCACCTCCTACTGGAATGAGCAGTTCTTC.

This clonotype was picked up one time. This rearrangement joins TRBV29-1 to TRBJ2-6, with 10 bases identical to TRBD2. V lost 5 bases and J lost 2; bases outside the gene matches: 3. Germline-derived CDR1 and CDR2 are SQVTM and ANQGSEA. The CDR3 contains 15 residues. The CDR3 is CSVTGTSAGANVLTF. In DNA, the CDR3 is TGCAGCGTTACCGGGACTAGCGCTGGGGCCAACGTCCTGACTTTC.

The chain joins TRBV7-6 to TRBJ2-7; D possibly corresponds to TRBD1 (6 bases). The CDR3 is 18 residues long. V shed 6 bases and J shed 0 bases, with 24 bases lying between them. CDR1 and CDR2 from the germline V gene are SGHVS and FNYEAQ. The CDR3 loop reads CASSTPGLGTPSSYEQYF. DNA for the CDR3: TGTGCCAGCAGTACCCCCGGCCTCGGGACACCGAGCTCCTACGAGCAGTACTTC.

There are a few counts of this clonotype. The J gene is TRBJ2-5, the V gene TRBV4-1, with D maybe TRBD1 (6 bases). Trimming took off 3 bases at V and 2 bases at J, with 19 bases between the two ends. Germline CDR1 is MGHRA and CDR2 is YSYEKL. The length of the CDR3 is 17 residues. In nucleotides, the CDR3 is TGCGCCAGCAGCCATCCCTGGGACACGGAAAAACAAGAGACCCAGTACTTC. Its translation is CASSHPWDTEKQETQYF.

Regarding this clonotype: One junction end does not reproduce the germline sequence, and a read error may be involved. This CDR3 is CASSGGGMVHF. CDR3 coding DNA: TGTGCCAGCAGCGGGGGGGGTATGGTCCATTTT. The chain couples TRBV9 to TRBJ2-3; TRBD2 matches at 7 bases. Germline values: CDR1 SGDLS, CDR2 YYNGEE. The CDR3 contains 11 residues.

This clonotype came up a few times. The chain recombines TRBV10-3 with TRBJ1-3; 8 nucleotides line up with TRBD1. This CDR3 has 16 amino acids. With V trimmed by 11 bases and J by 0 bases, 12 bases remained unmatched. Germline V gives CDR1 ENHRY, CDR2 SYGVKD. CDR3 sequence reads: CAARAGGLSSGNTIYF. CDR3 nucleotide sequence: TGTGCCGCCAGGGCAGGGGGCCTCTCCTCTGGAAACACCATATATTTT.

The gene calls are TRBV10-3 and TRBJ2-1; 13 bases line up with TRBD2. V trimming: 1 base; J trimming: 7 bases; junction bases outside the gene matches: 4. The CDR3 extends over 16 amino acids. CDR1 is ENHRY, CDR2 SYGVKD, per germline. The CDR3 here is CAISELLAGGPNEQFF. Here the CDR3 DNA reads TGTGCCATCAGTGAGTTACTAGCGGGAGGGCCTAATGAGCAGTTCTTC.

This clonotype was seen just once. The V gene is TRBV4-1, the J gene TRBJ2-5, with D perhaps TRBD1 (6 bases). The CDR3 extends over 15 amino acids. Germline-derived CDR1 and CDR2 are MGHRA and YSYEKL. V was clipped by 0 bases and J by 5 bases, with 13 bases between them. CDR3 protein: CASSQEGRGGETQYF. The CDR3 nucleotides are TGCGCCAGCAGCCAAGAAGGCAGGGGTGGGGAGACCCAGTACTTC.

This chain uses TRBV7-3 with TRBJ2-3; 12 bases match TRBD2. Germline V gives CDR1 SGHTA, CDR2 FQGTGA. V trimming: 5 bases; J trimming: 4 bases; junction bases outside the gene matches: 7. This CDR3 is 16 amino acids long. CDR3 sequence reads: CASSARLAGEADTQYF. The CDR3 DNA follows: TGTGCCAGCAGCGCCCGACTAGCGGGAGAGGCAGATACGCAGTATTTT.

V and J are TRBV12-3 or TRBV12-4 and TRBJ1-2; TRBD1 is a possible D gene (5 bases). Trimming shortened V by 5 bases and J by 3 bases, and 10 bases separated the two germline ends. CDR3 size: 13 residues. The CDR3 reads CASSPGSDYGYTF. The CDR3 DNA reads as TGTGCCAGCAGTCCAGGGTCCGACTATGGCTACACCTTC.

This clonotype was detected only a few times. V gene TRBV5-1 combines with J gene TRBJ2-3, with D unclear. The CDR3 sequence is 15 residues long. V was trimmed by 0 bases and J by 4 bases, leaving 12 bases between them. Germline assignment: CDR1 SGHRS and CDR2 YFSETQ. CDR3 sequence (DNA): TGCGCCAGCAGCTTGGATCTGCGTCGTGCAGATACGCAGTATTTT. Translated: CASSLDLRRADTQYF.

This chain joins TRBV20-1 and TRBJ1-6, with 7 bases fitting TRBD1. J lost 0 bases, V lost 5 bases, and 7 bases had no gene match. Germline CDR1 DFQATT, CDR2 SNEGSKA (reference sequence). This CDR3 is 16 amino acids long. CDR3 loop: CSASRDSRSYNSPLHF. The CDR3 DNA reads TGCAGTGCTTCTCGGGACAGCCGCTCCTATAATTCACCCCTCCACTTT.

The chain couples TRBV7-9 to TRBJ2-1; 14 bases map to TRBD2. Per germline, CDR1 SEHNR and CDR2 FQNEAQ (reference sequence). This CDR3 comprises 17 residues. V lost 5 bases and J lost 9; bases outside the gene matches: 12. The CDR3 DNA sequence: TGTGCCAGCAGCCACCCGAGACTAGCGGGAGGGCCGGGTGAGCAGTTCTTC. Translating gives CASSHPRLAGGPGEQFF.

This chain uses TRBV20-1 with TRBJ2-1; 8 nucleotides match TRBD1. Trimming took 6 bases from V and 0 from J; bases not matched to a gene: 10. This CDR3 comprises 16 residues. Germline loops: CDR1 DFQATT, CDR2 SNEGSKA (reference sequence). Here the CDR3 DNA reads TGCAGTGCCCTACAACGGACAGGGAGCTCCTACAATGAGCAGTTCTTC. Translating gives CSALQRTGSSYNEQFF.

The rearrangement links TRBV7-9 to TRBJ2-7; no definite D call. CDR3 length: 12 amino acids. In germline, CDR1 is SEHNR, CDR2 FQNEAQ (reference sequence). V lost 3 bases to trimming and J lost 11 bases, with 14 bases between them. CDR3 sequence: CASSFNGPIKYF. The DNA for the CDR3 is TGTGCCAGCAGCTTTAATGGTCCGATAAAGTACTTC.

This sequence joins TRBV4-1 and TRBJ1-2, with TRBD1 as a possible D gene (6 bases). Per germline, CDR1 MGHRA and CDR2 YSYEKL. CDR3 size: 16 residues. The V end was cut by 3 bases, the J end by 4 bases, with 18 bases between. The CDR3 sequence is CASSHTGQTIGYGYTF. CDR3 coding DNA: TGCGCCAGCAGCCACACCGGACAGACTATTGGCTATGGCTACACCTTC.

This clonotype has ten or more counts. This chain links TRBV27 with TRBJ2-7; 8 nucleotides line up with TRBD1. This CDR3 has 15 amino acids. V shed 1 base, J shed 4 bases, and the junction held 6 bases outside the gene matches. The germline V gene encodes CDR1 MNHEY and CDR2 SMNVEV (reference sequence). The CDR3: CASSLFGDRPYEQYF. The CDR3 DNA sequence: TGTGCCAGCAGTTTATTCGGGGACAGGCCTTACGAGCAGTACTTC.

In its sample, this clonotype was seen a few times. The CDR3 loop reads CASTLPTPGAGELFF. CDR3 nucleotides: TGTGCCAGCACCCTCCCCACACCCGGCGCCGGGGAGCTGTTTTTT. The chain is built from TRBV28 and TRBJ2-2; D gene uncertain. This CDR3 comprises 15 residues. Germline-derived CDR1 and CDR2 are MDHEN and SYDVKM. Trimming pared 7 bases from V and 6 bases from J, leaving 18 bases between. Supplemented by reference TRBV28 and TRBJ2-2, the full variable domain reads DVKVTQSSRYLVKRTGEKVFLECVQDMDHENMFWYRQDPGLGLRLIYFSYDVKMKEKGDIPEGYSVSREKKERFSLILESASTNQTSMYLCASTLPTPGAGELFFGEGSRLTVL.

This clonotype was detected a few times. The chain uses TRBV27 and TRBJ2-2; possibly TRBD1 or TRBD2 for D (6 bases each). This CDR3 contains 16 residues. V was cut by 4 bases and J by 1 base, with 13 bases left in between. Germline CDR1 MNHEY, CDR2 SMNVEV (reference sequence). As DNA, the CDR3 is TGTGCCAGCAGTTACCAGGGGCGGGGGAACACCGGGGAGCTGTTTTTT. This translates into CASSYQGRGNTGELFF.

This clonotype appeared a few times. The CDR3 DNA reads TGCGCCAGCGGTATGGGACAGACCTACGAGCAGTACTTC. It is translated as CASGMGQTYEQYF. The chain couples TRBV5-1 to TRBJ2-7, with 7 bases fitting TRBD1. Germline V gives CDR1 SGHRS, CDR2 YFSETQ. V trimming: 7 bases; J trimming: 2 bases; junction bases outside the gene matches: 6. The CDR3 loop spans 13 amino acids.

The rearrangement links TRBV20-1 to TRBJ2-1; TRBD2 matches at 11 bases. The CDR3 is 16 amino acids. The germline V gene has CDR1 DFQATT and CDR2 SNEGSKA (reference sequence). V trimming: 6 bases; J trimming: 2 bases; junction bases outside the gene matches: 9. Here the CDR3 DNA reads TGCAGTGCGGGGGGGCCACTAGCGGGGGCCTACAATGAGCAGTTCTTC. It codes for CSAGGPLAGAYNEQFF.